The source of this T cell receptor (beta chain) is a study of blood T cell repertoires in COVID-19. At the level of the study: T cells, B-cell-depleted T cells, or PBMCs supplied cDNA or gDNA.

The J segment lost 0 bases and the V segment lost 1 base, leaving 5 bases of the junction unmatched. Per the germline V gene, CDR1 is SGHTS and CDR2 is YDEGEE. The CDR3 spans 17 residues. Under the authors' procedure: Scientists estimated how many nucleated cells there were by amplifying reference gene primers. Data came from immunoSEQ multiplex PCR; TCRdb stores just in-frame clones and leaves some out. The V and J calls and the clone size are those of that table, but D and trimming were determined from the DNA. The sample lists fewer than 130,000 clones, less than 85% occurring once. Sequenced input: peripheral blood. This chain connects TRBV5-8 to TRBJ1-1; 11 nucleotides align to TRBD1. The TCR originated in a man aged 70-80 years with active or convalescent COVID-19. The CDR3 sequence is CASSLLGTGGLNTEAFF. Written as DNA, the CDR3 is TGTGCCAGCAGCTTGTTAGGGACAGGGGGTCTGAACACTGAAGCTTTCTTT. Complete variable domain (other parts from reference TRBV5-8 and TRBJ1-1): EAGVTQSPTHLIKTRGQQATLRCSPISGHTSVYWYQQALGLGLQFLLWYDEGEERNRGNFPPRFSGRQFPNYSSELNVNALELEDSALYLCASSLLGTGGLNTEAFFGQGTRLTVV.